The 29 T cell receptor beta chains reported below all come from one sample, sequenced in a study of graft-versus-host responses after intestinal transplantation. Their cognate antigens are unknown. The data were produced by immunoSEQ multiplex PCR, yet TCRdb's version contains in-frame clones alone and is incomplete. The sample includes approximately 46,000 clones, roughly 83% of them seen just once. Source: unstimulated CD4+ T cells sorted from spleen or lymph node cells, taken before transplant. The receptors were gathered from a human donor who was the organ donor for an intestinal transplant.

The chain has TRBV30 and TRBJ1-4, with a possible D match to TRBD1 (5 bases). CDR1 and CDR2 (germline): GTSNPN, SVGIG (reference sequence). Trimming shortened V by 2 bases and J by 1 base, and 8 bases separated the two germline ends. CDR3 length: 14 residues. The CDR3 coding sequence is TGTGCCTGGAGTCGGGGCAAAACTAATGAAAAACTGTTTTTT. Its translation: CAWSRGKTNEKLFF. Supplemented by reference TRBV30 and TRBJ1-4, the full variable domain reads SQTIHQWPATLVQPVGSPLSLECTVEGTSNPNLYWYRQAAGRGLQLLFYSVGIGQISSEVPQNLSASRPQDRQFILSSKKLLLSDSGFYLCAWSRGKTNEKLFFGSGTQLSVL.

The CDR3 is CASQPGRTYGYTF. As DNA, the CDR3 is TGTGCCAGCCAACCGGGTCGAACCTATGGCTACACCTTC. The chain joins TRBV6-5 to TRBJ1-2; the D is unclear. Per the germline V gene, CDR1 is MNHEY and CDR2 is SVGAGI. V was cut by 8 bases and J by 4 bases, with 14 bases left in between. This CDR3 region has 13 residues.

This clone was seen only a few times. The rearrangement joins TRBV5-1 to TRBJ2-5; no firm D call. CDR1 is SGHRS, CDR2 YFSETQ, per germline. V was pared by 0 bases and J by 1 base, with 7 bases between. The CDR3 has 14 residues. The CDR3 region has the DNA TGCGCCAGCAGCTTGGAATCTTTCCAAGAGACCCAGTACTTC. This codes for CASSLESFQETQYF. The variable domain in full, with the rest retrieved from reference TRBV5-1 and TRBJ2-5, is KAGVTQTPRYLIKTRGQQVTLSCSPISGHRSVSWYQQTPGQGLQFLFEYFSETQRNKGNFPGRFSGRQFSNSRSEMNVSTLELGDSALYLCASSLESFQETQYFGPGTRLLVL.

Concerning this clone: At one boundary the junction diverges from the germline segment, which might be a read error. The chain joins TRBV5-1 to TRBJ1-2; TRBD1 agrees at 7 bases. The germline V gene encodes CDR1 SGHRS and CDR2 YFSETQ. The CDR3 is made up of 14 amino acids. CDR3 in DNA: TGCGCCAGCAGCGCAGGGACAGACAACTATGGCCACACCTTC. This sequence encodes CASSAGTDNYGHTF. The whole variable domain, filled in from reference TRBV5-1 and TRBJ1-2, reads KAGVTQTPRYLIKTRGQQVTLSCSPISGHRSVSWYQQTPGQGLQFLFEYFSETQRNKGNFPGRFSGRQFSNSRSEMNVSTLELGDSALYLCASSAGTDNYGHTFGSGTRLTVV.

The chain couples TRBV7-2 to TRBJ2-2, with D hard to call. The ends were cut back, 0 bases at V and 0 bases at J, with 11 bases in the middle. CDR1 SGHTA and CDR2 FQGNSA come from the germline V gene. This CDR3 spans 17 amino acids. The CDR3 nucleotides are TGTGCCAGCAGCTTAGCGAGGAAGCGCGCGAACACCGGGGAGCTGTTTTTT. This translates into CASSLARKRANTGELFF.

The chain joins TRBV18 to TRBJ2-7; the D gene is possibly TRBD1 (6 bases). There are 16 residues in the CDR3. Germline CDR1 is KGHSH and CDR2 is LQKENI. The V and J ends lost 2 bases and 0 bases respectively, with 14 bases between them. This CDR3 is CASSPEQGRSSYEQYF. In DNA form, the CDR3 reads TGTGCCAGCTCACCAGAACAGGGAAGAAGCTCCTACGAGCAGTACTTC.

V is TRBV6-1 and J is TRBJ2-5, with D uncertain. The last part of the DNA fits TRBJ2-7 better; the J call may be wrong. This CDR3 has 14 amino acids. CDR1 MNHNS and CDR2 SASEGT come from the germline V gene. The CDR3 DNA reads as TGTGCCAGCAGATCCGGGCCGAGCTCCTACGAGCAGTACTTC. Encoded protein: CASRSGPSSYEQYF.

The count of this clone is one. V is TRBV30 and J is TRBJ1-3; D might be TRBD1 (5 bases). Germline V gene sequence: CDR1 GTSNPN, CDR2 SVGIG (reference sequence). This CDR3 is 14 amino acids long. Trimming removed 4 bases at V and 8 bases at J, with 18 bases between. The DNA for the CDR3 is TGTGCCTGGAAAAGACAGCCTTCGGGGGACACCATATATTTT. Its protein is CAWKRQPSGDTIYF. The complete variable domain, with remaining parts taken from reference TRBV30 and TRBJ1-3, reads SQTIHQWPATLVQPVGSPLSLECTVEGTSNPNLYWYRQAAGRGLQLLFYSVGIGQISSEVPQNLSASRPQDRQFILSSKKLLLSDSGFYLCAWKRQPSGDTIYFGEGSWLTVV.

This chain uses TRBV10-2 with TRBJ2-4; 7 bases agree with TRBD1. Germline V gene data show CDR1 as WSHSY and CDR2 as SAAADI. The J segment lost 1 base and the V segment lost 9 bases, leaving 0 bases of the junction unmatched. The CDR3 is made up of 12 amino acids. CDR3 in amino acids: CARTGAKNIQYF. The DNA for the CDR3 is TGCGCCAGGACAGGGGCCAAAAACATTCAGTACTTC.

This clone was seen a single time. This chain joins TRBV7-6 and TRBJ1-1, with a weak D call TRBD1 (6 bases). V was pared by 1 base and J by 4 bases, with 13 bases between. The germline gives CDR1 SGHVS, CDR2 FNYEAQ. This CDR3 contains 15 residues. CDR3 in DNA: TGTGCCAGCAGCTTAGGGGACACGGGGCGCACTGAAGCTTTCTTT. It specifies CASSLGDTGRTEAFF.

This chain joins TRBV7-9 and TRBJ1-4, with 8 bases fitting TRBD1. This CDR3 contains 15 residues. V trimming: 1 base; J trimming: 6 bases; junction bases outside the gene matches: 4. Germline V gene sequence: CDR1 SEHNR, CDR2 FQNEAQ (reference sequence). The DNA for the CDR3 is TGTGCCAGCAGCTTAGAATCGACAGGGGATGAAAAACTGTTTTTT. Translating it yields CASSLESTGDEKLFF. The entire variable domain, with the rest obtained from reference TRBV7-9 and TRBJ1-4, is as follows: DTGVSQNPRHKITKRGQNVTFRCDPISEHNRLYWYRQTLGQGPEFLTYFQNEAQLEKSRLLSDRFSAERPKGSFSTLEIQRTEQGDSAMYLCASSLESTGDEKLFFGSGTQLSVL.

This chain uses TRBV19 with TRBJ2-6, with TRBD2 identical over 11 bases. Per germline, CDR1 LNHDA and CDR2 SQIVND (reference sequence). The ends lost 5 bases at V and 4 bases at J; junction bases unmatched: 10. This CDR3 contains 18 residues. In DNA form, the CDR3 reads TGTGCCAGTAGTGCCTCTCCGGGACTAGCGGCCGGGGCCAACGTCCTGACTTTC. Its translation: CASSASPGLAAGANVLTF.

The genes are TRBV6-1 and TRBJ1-1; maybe TRBD1 (5 bases). V lost 6 bases, J lost 0 bases, and 8 bases lay in between. Germline V lookup: CDR1 MNHNS, CDR2 SASEGT. This CDR3 spans 13 amino acids. The CDR3 DNA reads TGTGCCAGCAGAGAGGGGCTGAACACTGAAGCTTTCTTT. This encodes CASREGLNTEAFF.

In its sample, this clone was seen once. This chain links TRBV6-5 with TRBJ1-1, with a weak D call TRBD1 (5 bases). Trimming pared 5 bases from V and 10 bases from J, leaving 17 bases between. CDR1 and CDR2 (germline): MNHEY, SVGAGI. CDR3 length: 13 amino acids. The CDR3 sequence: CASSPNHRSGAFF. The CDR3 DNA reads as TGTGCCAGCAGTCCTAACCACAGGTCAGGAGCTTTCTTT.

This chain connects TRBV1 to TRBJ2-6. TRBV1 constitutes a pseudogene. The CDR3 length is 19 residues. The DNA for the CDR3 is TGCACCAGCAGCGTAATTCCTTCCCGGGACCCCTCTGGGGCCAACGTCCTGACTTTC. Translated, it gives CTSSVIPSRDPSGANVLTF.

The V call is TRBV7-2, the J call TRBJ2-5; TRBD2 matches at 9 bases. After removal of 1 base from V and 6 bases from J, the junction contained 6 bases not matched to a gene. Germline V gives CDR1 SGHTA, CDR2 FQGNSA. The CDR3 totals 15 residues. The CDR3 spells CASSLVEAGGKTQYF. CDR3 in DNA: TGTGCCAGCAGCTTAGTTGAAGCGGGGGGAAAGACCCAGTACTTC.

The V and J genes are TRBV23-1 and TRBJ2-3, with 7 nucleotides matching TRBD1. TRBV23-1 carries the ORF label, with uncertain function. There are 16 residues in the CDR3. J gave up 5 bases and V 6 bases, and 14 bases lay outside the gene matches. CDR3 sequence: CASRRMDRTGRDTQYF. The CDR3 DNA sequence: TGCGCCAGCAGACGAATGGACAGGACAGGTCGAGATACGCAGTATTTT.

This chain joins TRBV15 and TRBJ2-5; D is ambiguous. With 8 bases removed from V and 0 bases from J, the gap between germline ends came to 10 bases. CDR3 length: 13 residues. CDR1 is LNHNV, CDR2 YYDKDF, per germline (reference sequence). CDR3 sequence reads: CATGITDQETQYF. CDR3 DNA: TGTGCCACCGGTATTACAGACCAAGAGACCCAGTACTTC.

The chain recombines TRBV21-1 with TRBJ2-3; TRBD2 is the table's D call and was not checked against the DNA. TRBV21-1 is tagged as a pseudogene. CDR3 length: 19 residues. As DNA, the CDR3 is TGTGCCAGCAGTCCAAGCTTTACTAGCGGGGGTTATAGCACAGATACGCAGTATTTT. This sequence encodes CASSPSFTSGGYSTDTQYF.

V and J are TRBV2 and TRBJ2-7, with TRBD2 as a possible D gene (5 bases). Germline CDR1 SNHLY, CDR2 FYNNEI. Trimming stripped 4 bases from V and 3 bases from J, with 13 bases between. The CDR3 runs 14 residues. CDR3: CASSGSSTSYEQYF. DNA of the CDR3: TGTGCCAGCAGTGGTTCCTCAACTAGCTACGAGCAGTACTTC.

The chain joins TRBV2 to TRBJ2-1, with 14 bases that match TRBD2. The CDR3 extends over 17 amino acids. Germline lookup yields CDR1 SNHLY and CDR2 FYNNEI. V dropped 5 bases and J dropped 7; count of bases not matched to a gene: 10. This CDR3 is CASSKTGTSGSRNEQFF. DNA of the CDR3: TGTGCCAGCAGTAAGACCGGGACTAGCGGGAGTCGGAATGAGCAGTTCTTC. Looking up the rest from reference TRBV2 and TRBJ2-1 gives the full variable domain: EPEVTQTPSHQVTQMGQEVILRCVPISNHLYFYWYRQILGQKVEFLVSFYNNEISEKSEIFDDQFSVERPDGSNFTLKIRSTKLEDSAMYFCASSKTGTSGSRNEQFFGPGTRLTVL.

V usage is TRBV4-3 and J usage is TRBJ2-3; 10 bases are shared with TRBD2. Germline V gene lookup returns CDR1 LGHNA and CDR2 YSLEER. This CDR3 spans 18 amino acids. Losses at the gene ends were 1 base for V and 2 bases for J; bases not matched to a gene: 9. The DNA of the CDR3 is TGCGCCAGCAGCCAAGGATCTGTAGCGGGGGGCCACACAGATACGCAGTATTTT. The encoded protein is CASSQGSVAGGHTDTQYF.

This clone was observed a single time. The chain joins TRBV5-5 to TRBJ1-2; D gene uncertain. V was shortened by 2 bases and J by 6 bases, with 14 bases between the two germline ends. CDR1 is SGHKS and CDR2 is YYEKEE in the germline V gene (reference sequence). The CDR3 contains 14 residues. The CDR3 reads CASSLIVLGDGYTF. The CDR3, as DNA: TGTGCCAGCAGCTTAATTGTTCTTGGGGATGGCTACACCTTC.

This sequence joins TRBV5-1 and TRBJ2-1; D might be TRBD1 or TRBD2, each matching 5 bases. Germline V gene sequence: CDR1 SGHRS, CDR2 YFSETQ. V lost 1 base and J 7 bases, leaving 15 bases between the germline ends. The CDR3 is 15 residues long. The CDR3 DNA reads TGCGCCAGCAGCTTGATCGGGGACCCCCTTAATGAGCAGTTCTTC. The encoded protein is CASSLIGDPLNEQFF.

The J gene is TRBJ1-5, the V gene TRBV6-5; no clear D gene. CDR3 length: 15 amino acids. Trimming cost V 6 bases and J 0 bases, with 12 bases left between them. The germline CDR1 and CDR2 sequences are MNHEY and SVGAGI. The DNA of the CDR3 is TGTGCCAGCAGGATGGACGCCTATAGCAATCAGCCCCAGCATTTT. It specifies CASRMDAYSNQPQHF.

The chain uses TRBV7-2 and TRBJ1-2, with D unclear. CDR3 length: 14 residues. V was trimmed by 0 bases and J by 4 bases, leaving 9 bases between them. Germline V gene lookup returns CDR1 SGHTA and CDR2 FQGNSA. CDR3 nucleotide sequence: TGTGCCAGCAGCTTAGCGTGGCAAGGCTATGGCTACACCTTC. Protein product: CASSLAWQGYGYTF.

The J gene is TRBJ1-4, the V gene TRBV5-6; D perhaps matches TRBD1 (5 bases). The ends were cut back, 0 bases at V and 0 bases at J, with 6 bases in the middle. The CDR3 spans 15 residues. The V gene's germline CDR1 is SGHDT and CDR2 YYEEEE. CDR3 loop: CASSLGRATNEKLFF. CDR3 bases: TGTGCCAGCAGCTTGGGCAGGGCAACTAATGAAAAACTGTTTTTT.

The J gene is TRBJ2-5, the V gene TRBV7-8; 11 bases are shared with TRBD2. V lost 2 bases, J lost 4 bases, and 12 bases stayed unmatched. This CDR3 is 18 amino acids long. Germline loops: CDR1 SGHVS, CDR2 FQNEAQ. The DNA for the CDR3 is TGTGCCAGCAGCTTAAAGGGGAGACTAGCGGGGCCCCGAGAGACCCAGTACTTC. Its translation: CASSLKGRLAGPRETQYF.

V is TRBV4-3 and J is TRBJ2-3; 14 nucleotides match TRBD2. The CDR3 sequence is 15 residues long. V trimming: 4 bases; J trimming: 4 bases; junction bases outside the gene matches: 1. From germline, CDR1 is LGHNA and CDR2 YSLEER. The CDR3 region is CASSRTSGGPDTQYF. As DNA, the CDR3 is TGCGCCAGCAGCCGGACTAGCGGGGGGCCAGATACGCAGTATTTT.